A selection of T cell receptor beta chains follows, all from one sample in a study of T-cell memory formation after mild COVID-19. Using its own MiXCR run on the 5' RACE reads, TCRdb lists one record per CDR3 protein. This sample has about 430,000 distinct CDR3 sequences; roughly 18% occur once, and the top ten carry approximately 21%. The sample comprised PBMCs or a T cell subset sorted from them (not recorded which). The receptors shown here come from a man aged 18-30 years who had mild COVID-19 (a few samples of this study predate the infection). Cell type and time point are not known. CDR3s include the opening cysteine and the closing phenylalanine or tryptophan. The order of the fields is V gene, D gene, clone size, J gene, CDR3 length, CDR3 DNA, CDR3 protein. D genes are given only for firm matches. Clone size is given for some rows only: seen once, a few or many times, or a class if the clone is expanded.

TRBV5-1	-	many	TRBJ1-1	14	TGCGCCAGCAGCTTGGACGGTCGAAACACTGAAGCTTTCTTT	CASSLDGRNTEAFF
TRBV7-9	-	few	TRBJ1-4	14	TGTGCCAGCAGCTTAAGGTCAGGTCAAGAAAAACTGTTTTTT	CASSLRSGQEKLFF
TRBV6-5	-	many	TRBJ2-3	12	TGTGCCACCAAGGGAGGCACAGATACGCAGTATTTT	CATKGGTDTQYF
TRBV18	TRBD1	-	TRBJ2-1	15	TGTGCCAGCTCACCCCAGGGACAGGGGCATAATGAGCAGTTCTTC	CASSPQGQGHNEQFF
TRBV7-9	-	few	TRBJ1-5	13	TGTGCCAGCAGCCGAGGGGTTGGTCAGCCCCAGCATTTT	CASSRGVGQPQHF
TRBV7-9	-	few	TRBJ2-3	15	TGTGCCAGCAGCTTAAGTGGCAGAAGCACAGATACGCAGTATTTT	CASSLSGRSTDTQYF
TRBV24-1	TRBD1	-	TRBJ2-1	14	TGTGCCACCAGTGAACCGGGGACAGGGTCTGAGCAGTTCTTC	CATSEPGTGSEQFF
TRBV25-1	-	-	TRBJ1-2	13	TGTGCCAGCAGTAAATACAGGGAGGATGGCTACACCTTC	CASSKYREDGYTF
TRBV4-1	-	-	TRBJ1-5	14	TGCGCCAGCAGCCAGGACCTGGGGGGGCAGCCCCAGCATTTT	CASSQDLGGQPQHF
TRBV4-3	-	-	TRBJ1-2	15	TGCGCCAGCAGCCTCACGCTCGTAGGGAGGGAAGGCTACACCTTC	CASSLTLVGREGYTF
TRBV12-5	TRBD1	few	TRBJ1-2	14	TGTGCTAGTGGTTTTGGGGGGACAGTCGATGGCTACACCTTC	CASGFGGTVDGYTF
TRBV4-1	-	-	TRBJ2-5	15	TGCGCCAGCAGCCCGCATGGCGCGGGGCCCGAGACCCAGTACTTC	CASSPHGAGPETQYF
TRBV12-3/TRBV12-4	-	few	TRBJ2-7	13	TGTGCCAGCAGCCATTCGGACAGCTACGAGCAGTACTTC	CASSHSDSYEQYF
TRBV6-6	TRBD1	few	TRBJ2-6	17	TGTGCCAGCAGTTACTCGAGGACAGGGACTGGGGCCAACGTCCTGACTTTC	CASSYSRTGTGANVLTF
TRBV15	TRBD1	-	TRBJ2-7	15	TGTGCCACCAGCAGAGATAGACAGGGAACCGACGAGCAGTACTTC	CATSRDRQGTDEQYF
TRBV5-6	-	few	TRBJ1-2	15	TGTGCCAGCAGCTTGGCTGAGAGAACGGGCTATGGCTACACCTTC	CASSLAERTGYGYTF
TRBV7-2	-	many	TRBJ1-5	13	TGTGCCAGCAGCAATCGAAGGGATCAGCCCCAGCATTTT	CASSNRRDQPQHF
TRBV4-1	TRBD2	-	TRBJ2-2	17	TGCGCCAGCAGCCAAGATACAAGCGGGGGACACACCGGGGAGCTGTTTTTT	CASSQDTSGGHTGELFF
TRBV12-3/TRBV12-4	-	few	TRBJ2-7	13	TGTGCCAGCAGTTTTTGGGCCACGGGGGAGCAGTACTTC	CASSFWATGEQYF
TRBV4-3	-	-	TRBJ1-2	13	TGCGCCAGCAGCCAACAGGGATTCGATGGCTACACCTTC	CASSQQGFDGYTF
TRBV11-2	-	-	TRBJ2-1	14	TGTGCCAGCAGCTCTCGGTTACGGGTAAATGAGCAGTTCTTC	CASSSRLRVNEQFF
TRBV11-3	-	-	TRBJ2-3	15	TGTGCCAGCAGCTCCAGTAGCGAGGGGCCAGATACGCAGTATTTT	CASSSSSEGPDTQYF
TRBV11-2	TRBD2	many	TRBJ2-5	14	TGTGCCAGCAGCTTACTAGCGGGGGGAGAGACCCAGTACTTC	CASSLLAGGETQYF
TRBV9	TRBD2	-	TRBJ2-5	14	TGTGCCAGCAGCGTGCACGGGGGGCAAGAGACCCAGTACTTC	CASSVHGGQETQYF
TRBV4-2	TRBD2	many	TRBJ2-1	16	TGTGCCAGCAGCCAAGCCGGGACTAGCGGGTGGTTGGAGCAGTTCTTC	CASSQAGTSGWLEQFF
TRBV7-6	-	few	TRBJ2-5	14	TGTGCCAGCAGCTTCCGTTTCGGGGGAGAGACCCAGTACTTC	CASSFRFGGETQYF
TRBV28	TRBD1	-	TRBJ2-4	16	TGTGCCAGCAGACAGGGGGCGGGTGTAACCAAAAACATTCAGTACTTC	CASRQGAGVTKNIQYF
TRBV2	TRBD1	-	TRBJ2-7	16	TGTGCCAGCAGTGATTTCGGACAGGGAGTTGGCTACGAGCAGTACTTC	CASSDFGQGVGYEQYF
TRBV6-5	-	-	TRBJ2-5	14	TGTGCCAGCAGTTACTCAGGGGGGAGGGAGACCCAGTACTTC	CASSYSGGRETQYF
TRBV29-1	TRBD1	-	TRBJ2-5	13	TGCAGCGTCGACCAGGGGGCTGGGGAGACCCAGTACTTC	CSVDQGAGETQYF
TRBV7-7	-	-	TRBJ2-5	15	TGTGCTAGCAGCTTAGCGGACTTGCCCGCAGAGACCCAGTACTTC	CASSLADLPAETQYF
TRBV6-2/TRBV6-3	-	few	TRBJ1-2	14	TGTGCCAGCAGTTACTCGGGACTTAACTATGGCTACACCTTC	CASSYSGLNYGYTF
TRBV3-1	-	few	TRBJ1-5	14	TGTGCCAGCAGCCAAGCGGCCGGCAATCAGCCCCAGCATTTT	CASSQAAGNQPQHF
TRBV6-2/TRBV6-3	-	-	TRBJ1-5	14	TGTGCCAGCAGCAACAGGGACAGCAATCAGCCCCAGCATTTT	CASSNRDSNQPQHF
TRBV10-3	TRBD1	few	TRBJ1-4	13	TGTGCCACCATGGACAGGTCTAATGAAAAACTGTTTTTT	CATMDRSNEKLFF
TRBV4-1	-	many	TRBJ1-2	13	TGCGCCAGCAGCCAAGTGCAAAGCCGGGCGAGTACCTTC	CASSQVQSRASTF
TRBV12-3/TRBV12-4	-	many	TRBJ2-6	17	TGTGCCAGCGGCGGCGGGGTTCGGAGGTCTGGGGCCAACGTCCTGACTTTC	CASGGGVRRSGANVLTF
TRBV12-3/TRBV12-4	-	few	TRBJ1-1	13	TGTGCCAGCAGCTCCTGGGGTATCGCTGAAGCTTTCTTT	CASSSWGIAEAFF
TRBV4-3	-	-	TRBJ2-1	14	TGCGCCAGCAGCGAAATCGGTGGCGTTGGGGGGCAGTTCTTC	CASSEIGGVGGQFF
TRBV24-1	-	once	TRBJ2-1	19	TGTGCCACCAGTGACGAGGGGCCTACCCTTAGTTGCTCCTACAATGAGCAGTTCTTC	CATSDEGPTLSCSYNEQFF
TRBV6-5	-	-	TRBJ1-6	16	TGTGCCAGCAGTTACGACATATACGTTGGAGGTTCACCCCTCCACTTT	CASSYDIYVGGSPLHF
TRBV18	TRBD1	few	TRBJ1-6	15	TGTGCCAGCTCACCACAAACAGGGGCCCATTCACCCCTCCACTTT	CASSPQTGAHSPLHF
TRBV7-9	-	few	TRBJ2-7	13	TGTGCCAGCAGCTTAAACAGCCCCTACGAGCAGTACTTC	CASSLNSPYEQYF
TRBV6-1	-	few	TRBJ1-6	11	TGTGCCAGCAGTGAGGGGGTAGCCCTCCACTTT	CASSEGVALHF
TRBV5-1	-	many	TRBJ2-3	15	TGCGCCAGCAGCTTGACAGGGACACCCGGGGATACGCAGTATTTT	CASSLTGTPGDTQYF
TRBV11-2	TRBD2	few	TRBJ2-5	15	TGTGCCAGCAGCTTAACCCGGGGGGGCGGGGAGACCCAGTACTTC	CASSLTRGGGETQYF
TRBV6-5	-	few	TRBJ1-1	15	TGTGCCAGCAGTTATTATGCAGGGGCGAACACTGAAGCTTTCTTT	CASSYYAGANTEAFF
TRBV9	-	-	TRBJ2-3	16	TGTGCCAGCAGCGTAGAGTCTATGGGGGGCACAGATACGCAGTATTTT	CASSVESMGGTDTQYF